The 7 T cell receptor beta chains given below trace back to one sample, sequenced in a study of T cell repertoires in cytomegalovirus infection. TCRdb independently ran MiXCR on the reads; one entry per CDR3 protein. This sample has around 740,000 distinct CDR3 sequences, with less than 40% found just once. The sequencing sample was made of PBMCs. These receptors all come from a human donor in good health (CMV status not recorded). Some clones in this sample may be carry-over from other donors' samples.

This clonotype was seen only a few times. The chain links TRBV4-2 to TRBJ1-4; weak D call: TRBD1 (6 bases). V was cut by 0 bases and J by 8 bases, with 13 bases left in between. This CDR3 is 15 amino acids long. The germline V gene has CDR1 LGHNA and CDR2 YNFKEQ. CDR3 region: CASSQDWWGREKLFF. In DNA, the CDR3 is TGTGCCAGCAGCCAAGATTGGTGGGGGCGAGAAAAACTGTTTTTT.

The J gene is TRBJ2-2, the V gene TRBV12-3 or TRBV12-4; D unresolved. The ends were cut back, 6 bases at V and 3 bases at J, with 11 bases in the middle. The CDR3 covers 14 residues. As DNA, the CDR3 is TGTGCCAGCAGCCCGTGGCAAGACACCGGGGAGCTGTTTTTT. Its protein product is CASSPWQDTGELFF.

CDR3 in amino acids: CASRRWGAGEQYF. CDR3 DNA sequence: TGTGCCAGCAGGAGATGGGGCGCCGGCGAGCAGTACTTC. The gene calls are TRBV28 and TRBJ2-7; a possible D gene is TRBD1 (5 bases). CDR3 size: 13 residues. Germline V gives CDR1 MDHEN, CDR2 SYDVKM. V lost 6 bases and J 6 bases, leaving 15 bases between the germline ends. Full variable domain (missing parts from reference TRBV28 and TRBJ2-7): DVKVTQSSRYLVKRTGEKVFLECVQDMDHENMFWYRQDPGLGLRLIYFSYDVKMKEKGDIPEGYSVSREKKERFSLILESASTNQTSMYLCASRRWGAGEQYFGPGTRLTVT.

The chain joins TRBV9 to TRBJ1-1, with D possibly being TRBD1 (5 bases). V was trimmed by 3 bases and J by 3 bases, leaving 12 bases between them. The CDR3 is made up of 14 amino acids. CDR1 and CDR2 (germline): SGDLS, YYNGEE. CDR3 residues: CASSATGIYTEAFF. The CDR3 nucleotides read TGTGCCAGCAGCGCTACAGGAATCTACACTGAAGCTTTCTTT.

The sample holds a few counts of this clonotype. Here the CDR3 DNA reads TGTGCCAGCAGCCCGCGGGACAGGGGGAACAATGAGCAGTTCTTC. Translation: CASSPRDRGNNEQFF. The chain carries TRBV7-9 and TRBJ2-1; 11 bases map to TRBD1. Trimming removed 5 bases from V and 5 bases from J; junction bases left unmatched: 5. The germline V gene has CDR1 SEHNR and CDR2 FQNEAQ (reference sequence). CDR3 length: 15 amino acids.

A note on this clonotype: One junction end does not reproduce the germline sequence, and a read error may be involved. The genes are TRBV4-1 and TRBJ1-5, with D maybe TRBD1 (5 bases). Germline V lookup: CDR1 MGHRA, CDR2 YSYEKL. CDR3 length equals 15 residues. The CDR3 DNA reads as TGTACCAGCAGCCAAGGGGACGCAACCAATCAGCCCCAGCATTTT. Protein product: CTSSQGDATNQPQHF.

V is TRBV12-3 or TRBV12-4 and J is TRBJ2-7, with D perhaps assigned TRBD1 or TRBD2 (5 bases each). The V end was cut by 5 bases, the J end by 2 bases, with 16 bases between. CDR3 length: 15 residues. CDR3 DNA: TGTGCCAGCAGTGTTCAGGGCCGCGGGCCCTACGAGCAGTACTTC. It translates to CASSVQGRGPYEQYF.